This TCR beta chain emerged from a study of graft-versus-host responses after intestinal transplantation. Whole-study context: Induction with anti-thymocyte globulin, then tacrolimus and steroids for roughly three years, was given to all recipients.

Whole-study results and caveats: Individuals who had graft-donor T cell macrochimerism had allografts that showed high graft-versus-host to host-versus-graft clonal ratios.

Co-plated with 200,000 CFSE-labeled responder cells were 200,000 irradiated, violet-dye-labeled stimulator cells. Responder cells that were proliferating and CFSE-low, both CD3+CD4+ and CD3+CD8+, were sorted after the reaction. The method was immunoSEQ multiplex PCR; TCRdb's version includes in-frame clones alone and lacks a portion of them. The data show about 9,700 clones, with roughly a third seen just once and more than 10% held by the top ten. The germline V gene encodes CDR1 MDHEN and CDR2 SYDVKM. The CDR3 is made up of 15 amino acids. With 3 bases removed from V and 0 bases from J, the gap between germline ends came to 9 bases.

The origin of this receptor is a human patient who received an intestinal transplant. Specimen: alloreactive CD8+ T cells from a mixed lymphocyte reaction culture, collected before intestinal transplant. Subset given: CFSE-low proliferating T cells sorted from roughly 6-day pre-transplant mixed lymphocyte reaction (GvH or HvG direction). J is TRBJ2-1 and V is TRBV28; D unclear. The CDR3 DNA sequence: TGTGCCAGCAGTTTGGGCAGCTTCTCCTACAATGAGCAGTTCTTC. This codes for CASSLGSFSYNEQFF.